This TCR beta chain was sequenced during a study of blood T cell repertoires in COVID-19. For the study at large: COVID-19 samples collected from the United States, Italy and Spain covered acute and convalescent phases.

Unmatched junction bases numbered 11, after V lost 3 bases and J lost 1 base. This CDR3 has 18 amino acids. Looked up from germline, CDR1 is SGHNT and CDR2 is YENEEA. The repertoire was sequenced with immunoSEQ multiplex PCR; TCRdb's copy has only in-frame clones and lacks some. The repertoire holds approximately 250,000 clones, with roughly 91% as singletons. In assigning cohorts, the study relied on participant-reported clinical history. Symptom resolution, clearance, or two negative PCRs marked the recovered donors of Cohort 3. This chain joins TRBV11-3 and TRBJ2-4; the match to TRBD1 covers 8 bases. The sequenced sample was PBMCs or T cells enriched from blood (not recorded which). This TCR was recovered from a young woman who had recovered from COVID-19. The CDR3 coding sequence is TGTGCCAGCAGCTTTTGGGGGACAGGAATGAGGGCCAAAAACATTCAGTACTTC. Protein product: CASSFWGTGMRAKNIQYF.